What follows is one T cell receptor beta chain and its context. Its antigen is not known. Blood PBMC samples: pre-vaccination, two weeks post third vaccination, and at tumor progression. Primers: 60 V beta forward and 13 J beta reverse. Assay: immunoSEQ multiplex PCR; the TCRdb copy retains only in-frame clones and omits some. This table has about 92,000 clones, about nine tenths appearing once. The record originates from a study of glioma-infiltrating T cells after dendritic cell vaccination. Study-level information: Patients received three intradermal dendritic cell vaccine injections at biweekly intervals. Study-wide results and caveats: Longer survival after dendritic cell vaccination followed higher pretreatment TIL content.

From germline, CDR1 is DFQATT and CDR2 SNEGSKA (reference sequence). V was clipped by 4 bases and J by 2 bases, with 2 bases between them. The CDR3 contains 10 residues. The clonotype originates from a human donor with glioblastoma. The input for sequencing was blood, taken before dendritic cell vaccination. The rearrangement uses TRBV20-1 and TRBJ1-2; D unresolved. Written as DNA, the CDR3 is TGCAGTGCTACAAACTATGGCTACACCTTC. It yields the protein CSATNYGYTF.